One sample yielded the 28 T cell receptor beta chains listed below, sequenced in a study of human T cells and chemical hapten exposure. Noted time point: pre-sensitization, week 0. Described treatment: therapeutic diphenylcyclopropenone sensitization with weekly scalp DPC. MiXCR was run by TCRdb on the RACE reads, yielding one entry per CDR3 protein. This table holds tens of thousands of distinct CDR3 sequences, approximately 8.8% found once. Sequenced here: whole blood, sampled in connection with sensitization to the hapten diphenylcyclopropenone (DPC). These receptors originate from a woman in her 40s with alopecia areata. Some clones in this sample may be carry-over from other donors' samples.

At least ten counts were recorded for this clonotype. A read error may produce the germline difference seen at one junction end. J is TRBJ1-1 and V is TRBV24-1; maybe TRBD1 (6 bases). The CDR3 loop spans 13 amino acids. Germline lookup yields CDR1 KGHDR and CDR2 SFDVKD. CDR3 bases: TGTGCCACCGGTGATTTGGGGACCCAGGGGGCTTTCTTT. Translated, it gives CATGDLGTQGAFF.

This clonotype was counted only a few times. J is TRBJ2-3 and V is TRBV7-9; 10 bases align to TRBD1. The V segment lost 8 bases and the J segment 1 base; nucleotides outside the gene matches: 9. This CDR3 is 16 amino acids long. The germline gives CDR1 SEHNR, CDR2 FQNEAQ (reference sequence). CDR3 in DNA: TGTGCCAGCTCCCGGCGGGACAGGGGTGGCACAGATACGCAGTATTTT. Protein: CASSRRDRGGTDTQYF. Based on the CDR3 plus reference TRBV7-9 and TRBJ2-3, the full variable domain is DTGVSQNPRHKITKRGQNVTFRCDPISEHNRLYWYRQTLGQGPEFLTYFQNEAQLEKSRLLSDRFSAERPKGSFSTLEIQRTEQGDSAMYLCASSRRDRGGTDTQYFGPGTRLTVL.

The count of this clonotype is one. This sequence joins TRBV5-1 and TRBJ2-3; 8 bases fit TRBD2. The germline CDR1 and CDR2 sequences are SGHRS and YFSETQ. V trimming: 0 bases; J trimming: 0 bases; junction bases outside the gene matches: 6. CDR3 length: 17 amino acids. The CDR3 DNA is TGCGCCAGCAGCTTGGTGGTAGCGGGGACTAGCACAGATACGCAGTATTTT. Residues: CASSLVVAGTSTDTQYF.

The J gene is TRBJ2-7, the V gene TRBV4-1, with TRBD1 as a possible D gene (5 bases). The CDR3 covers 15 residues. Trimming shortened V by 0 bases and J by 3 bases, and 12 bases separated the two germline ends. Germline CDR1 MGHRA, CDR2 YSYEKL. DNA for the CDR3: TGCGCCAGCAGCCAAGATAGGGGCAAAAACTACGAGCAGTACTTC. Translating it yields CASSQDRGKNYEQYF.

A word on this clonotype: A read error is possible here, since a much larger clone lies one base away. The CDR3: CASSQDDSRSETQYF. For the CDR3, the DNA is TGTGCCAGCAGCCAAGATGACAGTCGGAGCGAGACCCAGTACTTC. This chain joins TRBV3-1 and TRBJ2-5, with a weak D call TRBD1 (5 bases). This CDR3 is 15 amino acids long. Trimming removed 0 bases at V and 5 bases at J, with 13 bases between. Germline CDR1 and CDR2: LGHDT and YNNKEL (reference sequence).

This clonotype was observed many times. The chain uses TRBV12-3 or TRBV12-4 and TRBJ2-1; tentative D call: TRBD1 (6 bases). The CDR3 covers 15 residues. The germline V and J ends were trimmed by 2 bases and 8 bases, with 16 bases remaining between them. This CDR3 is CASSLPGTRVDEQFF. The CDR3 nucleotides are TGTGCCAGCAGTTTACCGGGGACAAGGGTGGATGAGCAGTTCTTC.

Only a few counts were recorded for this clonotype. The chain couples TRBV12-5 to TRBJ2-3, with TRBD1 matching over 9 bases. V was pared by 2 bases and J by 6 bases, with 6 bases of the junction left unmatched. This CDR3 has 15 amino acids. Germline assignment: CDR1 LGHNT and CDR2 FRNRAP. The CDR3 bases are TGTGCTAGTGGTTTGCCCGGGACAGGGAAGGATACGCAGTATTTT. Protein product: CASGLPGTGKDTQYF.

This clonotype has ten or more counts. The chain joins TRBV2 to TRBJ2-2; 11 nucleotides agree with TRBD2. Germline V gene lookup returns CDR1 SNHLY and CDR2 FYNNEI. V trimming: 7 bases; J trimming: 7 bases; junction bases outside the gene matches: 8. The CDR3 covers 15 residues. CDR3 sequence reads: CASTATSGGLGELFF. The CDR3 bases are TGTGCCAGCACCGCCACTAGCGGGGGTCTCGGGGAGCTGTTTTTT. Full variable domain (outside the CDR3, taken from reference TRBV2 and TRBJ2-2): EPEVTQTPSHQVTQMGQEVILRCVPISNHLYFYWYRQILGQKVEFLVSFYNNEISEKSEIFDDQFSVERPDGSNFTLKIRSTKLEDSAMYFCASTATSGGLGELFFGEGSRLTVL.

There are many counts of this clonotype. The genes are TRBV2 and TRBJ2-1; possibly TRBD2 for D (6 bases). Germline values: CDR1 SNHLY, CDR2 FYNNEI. CDR3 length: 14 residues. Trimming removed 6 bases at V and 8 bases at J, with 17 bases between. CDR3 loop: CASRGGTSRDEQFF. CDR3 DNA sequence: TGTGCCAGCAGAGGCGGAACTAGCCGCGATGAGCAGTTCTTC.

This clonotype was observed at least ten times. The CDR3 sequence: CSADSGMEETQYF. The CDR3 DNA reads TGCAGTGCTGATTCCGGGATGGAGGAGACCCAGTACTTC. This chain joins TRBV20-1 and TRBJ2-5, with TRBD2 as a possible D gene (5 bases). This CDR3 has 13 amino acids. Trimming shortened V by 5 bases and J by 5 bases, and 15 bases separated the two germline ends. Germline assignment: CDR1 DFQATT and CDR2 SNEGSKA (reference sequence).

At least ten counts were recorded for this clonotype. The gene calls are TRBV18 and TRBJ2-5; D gene unclear. Trimming stripped 3 bases from V and 1 base from J, with 9 bases between. Germline CDR1 and CDR2: KGHSH and LQKENI. The CDR3 sequence is 14 residues long. The CDR3 DNA is TGTGCCAGCTCACCGCTAGACCTCCAAGAGACCCAGTACTTC. This gives the protein CASSPLDLQETQYF.

This clonotype came up many times. The chain is built from TRBV6-6 and TRBJ1-5; D is uncertain. There are 14 residues in the CDR3. Germline V gene sequence: CDR1 MNHNY, CDR2 SVGAGI (reference sequence). V was shortened by 0 bases and J by 6 bases, with 9 bases between the two germline ends. The CDR3 region has the DNA TGTGCCAGCAGTTACTCGCCGGACGCTCAGCCCCAGCATTTT. This sequence encodes CASSYSPDAQPQHF.

In its sample, this clonotype was seen many times. This sequence joins TRBV7-9 and TRBJ1-6; 9 bases align to TRBD1. The V and J ends lost 2 bases and 8 bases, in that order; junction bases with no gene match: 4. The CDR3 is 15 amino acids. Germline lookup yields CDR1 SEHNR and CDR2 FQNEAQ (reference sequence). The CDR3 DNA follows: TGTGCCAGCAGCTTAAGGGACAGGGATGATTCACCCCTCCACTTT. Encoded protein: CASSLRDRDDSPLHF.

The rearrangement links TRBV28 to TRBJ1-6; no clear D. The CDR3 is made up of 13 amino acids. Germline V CDR1 and CDR2: MDHEN, SYDVKM. V was trimmed by 7 bases and J by 9 bases, leaving 13 bases between them. CDR3 region: CASIGLSGSPLHF. In DNA, the CDR3 is TGTGCCAGCATAGGCCTCTCGGGTTCACCCCTCCACTTT.

In its sample, this clonotype was seen many times. V usage is TRBV21-1 and J usage is TRBJ2-5. TRBV21-1 is given as a pseudogene. The CDR3 length is 14 residues. For the CDR3, the DNA is TGTGCCAGCAGCCTCTGGAGCGACCAAGAGACCCAGTACTTC. It translates to CASSLWSDQETQYF.

This clonotype was detected many times. The CDR3 protein is CSARRGTGEDSPLHF. CDR3 nucleotide sequence: TGCAGTGCTAGACGAGGGACAGGGGAGGATTCACCCCTCCACTTT. V is TRBV20-1 and J is TRBJ1-6; 10 bases are shared with TRBD1. The CDR3 spans 15 residues. Trimming took 2 bases from V and 8 from J; bases not matched to a gene: 6. Germline values: CDR1 DFQATT, CDR2 SNEGSKA (reference sequence).

The chain recombines TRBV21-1 with TRBJ1-5; the D segment call TRBD1 is taken from the table without a DNA check. TRBV21-1 is flagged as a pseudogene. CDR3 size: 17 residues. The CDR3 bases are TGTGCCAGCAGCATCGCCACCCGGGGGTATAGCAATCAGCCCCAGCATTTT. This sequence encodes CASSIATRGYSNQPQHF.

The genes are TRBV27 and TRBJ2-3, with D perhaps TRBD2 (6 bases). This CDR3 contains 14 residues. The V end was cut by 5 bases, the J end by 2 bases, with 11 bases between. Germline CDR1 MNHEY, CDR2 SMNVEV (reference sequence). The CDR3: CASSGGTHTDTQYF. The CDR3 DNA is TGTGCCAGCAGTGGCGGGACCCACACAGATACGCAGTATTTT.

The chain links TRBV14 to TRBJ2-4; 9 bases match TRBD1. The junction had 8 bases not matched to a gene; V was cut back by 4 bases and J by 7 bases. The germline gives CDR1 SGHDN, CDR2 FVKESK. The CDR3 runs to 15 residues. This CDR3 is CASSRLTGGWNIQYF. The CDR3 DNA sequence: TGTGCCAGCAGCCGATTGACAGGGGGATGGAACATTCAGTACTTC.

This clonotype came up many times. This chain uses TRBV7-2 with TRBJ2-2; D call uncertain. The ends were cut back, 4 bases at V and 0 bases at J, with 6 bases in the middle. CDR3 length equals 14 residues. Germline lookup yields CDR1 SGHTA and CDR2 FQGNSA. CDR3 protein: CASSSQTNTGELFF. DNA of the CDR3: TGTGCCAGCAGCTCCCAGACGAACACCGGGGAGCTGTTTTTT.

This clonotype came up many times. This chain connects TRBV7-9 to TRBJ2-3; no reliable D call. Trimming removed 4 bases at V and 3 bases at J, with 2 bases between. Germline CDR1 is SEHNR and CDR2 is FQNEAQ (reference sequence). CDR3 length: 11 amino acids. CDR3 in DNA: TGTGCCAGCAGCTGGACAGATACGCAGTATTTT. Protein product: CASSWTDTQYF.

This clonotype was seen only a few times. This sequence joins TRBV29-1 and TRBJ2-5; 9 nucleotides match TRBD2. Germline lookup yields CDR1 SQVTM and CDR2 ANQGSEA. The CDR3 extends over 14 amino acids. V lost 6 bases to trimming and J lost 1 base; unmatched junction nucleotides: 6. CDR3 sequence: CSVTSGWAQETQYF. The CDR3 DNA sequence: TGCAGCGTAACTAGCGGGTGGGCCCAAGAGACCCAGTACTTC. Looking up the rest from reference TRBV29-1 and TRBJ2-5 gives the full variable domain: SAVISQKPSRDICQRGTSLTIQCQVDSQVTMMFWYRQQPGQSLTLIATANQGSEATYESGFVIDKFPISRPNLTFSTLTVSNMSPEDSSIYLCSVTSGWAQETQYFGPGTRLLVL.

This clonotype was counted a few times. CDR3 protein: CASSPDGSSGNTIYF. As DNA, the CDR3 is TGTGCCAGCAGCCCGGACGGAAGCTCTGGAAACACCATATATTTT. The rearrangement joins TRBV7-7 to TRBJ1-3; D is unclear. V dropped 5 bases and J dropped 0 bases, with 11 bases sitting between them. Per germline, CDR1 SSHAT and CDR2 FNYEAQ (reference sequence). This CDR3 region has 15 residues. Full variable domain (missing parts from reference TRBV7-7 and TRBJ1-3): GAGVSQSPRYKVTKRGQDVTLRCDPISSHATLYWYQQALGQGPEFLTYFNYEAQPDKSGLPSDRFSAERPEGSISTLTIQRTEQRDSAMYRCASSPDGSSGNTIYFGEGSWLTVV.

V usage is TRBV6-1 and J usage is TRBJ2-1; the D is unclear. From germline, CDR1 is MNHNS and CDR2 SASEGT. Trimming stripped 6 bases from V and 5 bases from J, with 17 bases between. The CDR3 runs 15 residues. CDR3 nucleotides: TGTGCCAGCAGGAACCCCCTCTTAAGGGACAATGAGCAGTTCTTC. It is translated as CASRNPLLRDNEQFF.

This clonotype was seen ten or more times. The chain joins TRBV9 to TRBJ2-5; a weak D match, TRBD2 (6 bases). This CDR3 spans 15 amino acids. Germline V lookup: CDR1 SGDLS, CDR2 YYNGEE. V was shortened by 0 bases and J by 2 bases, with 11 bases between the two germline ends. The CDR3 loop reads CASSVEASGQETQYF. The CDR3 DNA sequence: TGTGCCAGCAGCGTAGAGGCGAGCGGGCAAGAGACCCAGTACTTC.

This clonotype was found a few times. The chain combines TRBV15 with TRBJ1-4; the match to TRBD1 covers 8 bases. The germline V gene has CDR1 LNHNV and CDR2 YYDKDF (reference sequence). This CDR3 is 14 amino acids long. Unmatched junction bases numbered 6, after V lost 5 bases and J lost 7 bases. The DNA of the CDR3 is TGTGCCACCAGCTTTCGGACAGGGCGTGAAAAACTGTTTTTT. It yields the protein CATSFRTGREKLFF.

V and J are TRBV12-3 or TRBV12-4 and TRBJ1-1; the match to TRBD1 covers 7 bases. CDR3 length equals 15 residues. Trimming at V came to 5 bases and at J to 4 bases, leaving 10 bases not matched to a gene. Here the CDR3 DNA reads TGTGCCAGCAGTCCTCGGACAGGTTCTCCCACTGAAGCTTTCTTT. Translation gives CASSPRTGSPTEAFF.

This clonotype was seen only a few times. The V call is TRBV4-1, the J call TRBJ1-4; 10 bases agree with TRBD1. The germline CDR1 and CDR2 sequences are MGHRA and YSYEKL. The CDR3 spans 17 residues. V shed 1 base and J 2 bases; nucleotides not matched to a gene: 4. The CDR3 DNA reads TGCGCCAGCAGCCAAGCAGGACAGGGGGAGACTAATGAAAAACTGTTTTTT. Translated: CASSQAGQGETNEKLFF.